The 26 T cell receptor beta chains presented below share a single source sample, sequenced in a study of T cell changes during pregnancy in multiple sclerosis. TCRdb's copy holds only in-frame clones and misses some; the assay was immunoSEQ multiplex PCR. The data contain more than 65,000 clones, just over 90% of them singletons. The starting material was peripheral blood, obtained in the first trimester of pregnancy. These receptors came from a female donor with multiple sclerosis, enrolled in a pregnancy study.

This clone turned up a few times. The chain combines TRBV4-2 with TRBJ1-6; TRBD1 is a possible D gene (6 bases). Trimming took off 4 bases at V and 9 bases at J, with 19 bases between the two ends. The CDR3 sequence is 16 residues long. Germline CDR1 LGHNA, CDR2 YNFKEQ. The CDR3 DNA sequence: TGTGCCAGCAGCCGCAAAAGGGAACAGGGTGGTTCACCCCTCCACTTT. Its translation is CASSRKREQGGSPLHF.

This chain connects TRBV7-2 to TRBJ2-1, with D maybe TRBD2 (6 bases). CDR3 length: 16 amino acids. Per germline, CDR1 SGHTA and CDR2 FQGNSA. Trimming removed 3 bases at V and 0 bases at J, with 12 bases between. The CDR3 region is CASSFIRGTSYNEQFF. CDR3 DNA: TGTGCCAGCAGCTTCATCCGGGGGACCTCCTACAATGAGCAGTTCTTC.

The chain joins TRBV19 to TRBJ2-2; TRBD2 matches at 8 bases. Losses at the gene ends were 6 bases for V and 2 bases for J; bases not matched to a gene: 5. The germline gives CDR1 LNHDA, CDR2 SQIVND (reference sequence). The CDR3 loop spans 15 amino acids. The CDR3 sequence: CASRGLVSNTGELFF. The CDR3 DNA reads as TGTGCCAGTAGGGGACTAGTGAGCAACACCGGGGAGCTGTTTTTT.

The chain couples TRBV30 to TRBJ2-1, with 10 bases aligning to TRBD1. Per the germline V gene, CDR1 is GTSNPN and CDR2 is SVGIG (reference sequence). The CDR3 length is 15 residues. Trimming cost V 3 bases and J 0 bases; bases outside gene matches: 2. Here the CDR3 DNA reads TGTGCCTGGAGGGACAGGGGGAGCTCCTACAATGAGCAGTTCTTC. Translated: CAWRDRGSSYNEQFF. The full variable domain, rest sourced from reference TRBV30 and TRBJ2-1, is SQTIHQWPATLVQPVGSPLSLECTVEGTSNPNLYWYRQAAGRGLQLLFYSVGIGQISSEVPQNLSASRPQDRQFILSSKKLLLSDSGFYLCAWRDRGSSYNEQFFGPGTRLTVL.

This chain links TRBV13 with TRBJ1-2; 12 positions agree with TRBD1. Per the germline V gene, CDR1 is PRHDT and CDR2 is FYEKMQ (reference sequence). V lost 5 bases, J lost 8 bases, and 3 bases stayed unmatched. The CDR3 runs to 13 residues. In nucleotides, the CDR3 is TGTGCCAGCAGCCCAGGGACAGGGGGCGGCTACACCTTC. The encoded protein is CASSPGTGGGYTF.

CDR3 nucleotide sequence: TGCGCCAGCAGCCAAGCTTCAGGGGGACCGTACAATGAGCAGTTCTTC. Its translation is CASSQASGGPYNEQFF. V usage is TRBV4-3 and J usage is TRBJ2-1; TRBD1 matches 7 bases. Germline loops: CDR1 LGHNA, CDR2 YSLEER. This CDR3 is 16 amino acids long. Trimming cost V 1 base and J 4 bases; bases outside gene matches: 7.

V is TRBV6-6 and J is TRBJ2-6, with D possibly matching TRBD1 (5 bases). CDR1 and CDR2 (germline): MNHNY, SVGAGI (reference sequence). The V end lost 2 bases, the J end lost 3 bases, and 11 bases lay between the germline ends. The CDR3 totals 16 residues. The CDR3 reads CASSYGWQGGANVLTF. DNA of the CDR3: TGTGCCAGCAGTTACGGGTGGCAGGGTGGGGCCAACGTCCTGACTTTC.

J is TRBJ2-7 and V is TRBV19, with 13 nucleotides matching TRBD2. The CDR3 is made up of 15 amino acids. Germline V CDR1 and CDR2: LNHDA, SQIVND (reference sequence). J gave up 3 bases and V 3 bases, and 2 bases lay outside the gene matches. For the CDR3, the DNA is TGTGCCAGTAGTATTGGGACTAGCGGGAACTACGAGCAGTACTTC. Translation: CASSIGTSGNYEQYF.

The V call is TRBV30, the J call TRBJ2-3; 10 positions match TRBD2. V gave up 4 bases and J gave up 3 bases; unmatched junction bases: 4. This CDR3 spans 14 amino acids. CDR1 is GTSNPN, CDR2 SVGIG, per germline (reference sequence). The CDR3 sequence is CAWTSGRDTDTQYF. The DNA of the CDR3 is TGTGCCTGGACCAGCGGGAGGGATACAGATACGCAGTATTTT.

This clone was observed a few times. The chain couples TRBV7-6 to TRBJ1-2, with D maybe TRBD1 (5 bases). V dropped 3 bases and J dropped 0 bases, with 8 bases sitting between them. This CDR3 has 14 residues. Germline CDR1 reads SGHVS; CDR2 reads FNYEAQ. This chain's CDR3 is CASSLGGANYGYTF. The CDR3, as DNA: TGTGCCAGCAGCTTGGGGGGAGCTAACTATGGCTACACCTTC. Variable domain in full (rest from reference TRBV7-6 and TRBJ1-2): GAGVSQSPRYKVTKRGQDVALRCDPISGHVSLYWYRQALGQGPEFLTYFNYEAQQDKSGLPNDRFSAERPEGSISTLTIQRTEQRDSAMYRCASSLGGANYGYTFGSGTRLTVV.

The CDR3 loop is CASTRTSGGEETQYF. The CDR3 coding sequence is TGTGCCAGCACTCGGACTAGCGGGGGAGAAGAGACCCAGTACTTC. This chain links TRBV2 with TRBJ2-5; 13 positions agree with TRBD2. The ends lost 7 bases at V and 3 bases at J; junction bases unmatched: 5. Germline CDR1 is SNHLY and CDR2 is FYNNEI. This CDR3 is built from 15 residues.

The chain employs TRBV27 and TRBJ1-5; TRBD1 matches at 10 bases. V lost 0 bases, J lost 3 bases, and 2 bases stayed unmatched. The CDR3 is 16 amino acids. Germline CDR1 is MNHEY and CDR2 is SMNVEV (reference sequence). CDR3 amino acids: CASSLSGTGDNQPQHF. CDR3 coding DNA: TGTGCCAGCAGTTTATCAGGGACAGGGGACAATCAGCCCCAGCATTTT.

The V call is TRBV28, the J call TRBJ1-2, with D perhaps matching TRBD1 (5 bases). V was trimmed by 2 bases and J by 4 bases, leaving 20 bases between them. The length of the CDR3 is 17 residues. Germline assignment: CDR1 MDHEN and CDR2 SYDVKM. This CDR3 reads CASSLRYGGGSFYGYTF. The CDR3 region has the DNA TGTGCCAGCAGTTTACGTTATGGCGGGGGGAGTTTCTATGGCTACACCTTC.

The rearrangement joins TRBV5-4 to TRBJ2-3; 14 positions agree with TRBD2. The CDR3 has 17 amino acids. V lost 4 bases, J lost 3 bases, and 7 bases stayed unmatched. Per the germline V gene, CDR1 is SGHNT and CDR2 is YYREEE (reference sequence). CDR3 amino acids: CASSGRTSGGRTDTQYF. CDR3 nucleotides: TGTGCCAGCAGCGGGCGGACTAGCGGGGGGCGAACAGATACGCAGTATTTT.

This clone was seen more than once but under ten times. J is TRBJ2-7 and V is TRBV9; 7 bases are a match to TRBD1. V lost 2 bases and J lost 2; bases outside the gene matches: 7. The CDR3 covers 15 residues. Per germline, CDR1 SGDLS and CDR2 YYNGEE. In nucleotides, the CDR3 is TGTGCCAGCAGCGTTGAGACAGGGCAAACCTACGAGCAGTACTTC. Amino acids: CASSVETGQTYEQYF.

The gene calls are TRBV6-5 and TRBJ1-5; D might be TRBD1 (5 bases). From germline, CDR1 is MNHEY and CDR2 SVGAGI. The CDR3 covers 14 residues. Trimming pared 6 bases from V and 1 base from J, leaving 10 bases between. The CDR3 is CASRDGGSNQPQHF. The CDR3 region has the DNA TGTGCCAGCAGGGACGGGGGGAGCAATCAGCCCCAGCATTTT.

This chain uses TRBV6-5 with TRBJ1-3; D ambiguous. This CDR3 is built from 16 residues. Germline values: CDR1 MNHEY, CDR2 SVGAGI. The V end was cut by 0 bases, the J end by 0 bases, with 9 bases between. CDR3 protein: CASSYSGRLSGNTIYF. CDR3 in DNA: TGTGCCAGCAGTTACTCCGGCCGACTCTCTGGAAACACCATATATTTT.

This chain connects TRBV4-3 to TRBJ2-7; 7 nucleotides agree with TRBD2. CDR1 is LGHNA, CDR2 YSLEER, per germline. V shed 0 bases and J 4 bases; nucleotides not matched to a gene: 6. This CDR3 has 15 amino acids. The CDR3 reads CASSQENQAGYEQYF. DNA of the CDR3: TGCGCCAGCAGCCAAGAGAACCAAGCGGGATACGAGCAGTACTTC.

The chain recombines TRBV25-1 with TRBJ2-7; 10 bases fit TRBD1. With 0 bases clipped from V and 1 base from J, the junction kept 6 bases outside the gene matches. The germline gives CDR1 MGHDK, CDR2 SYGVNS. This CDR3 is 17 amino acids long. The CDR3 sequence is CASSEYRDRGGSYEQYF. CDR3 nucleotide sequence: TGTGCCAGCAGTGAATATCGGGACAGGGGAGGGTCCTACGAGCAGTACTTC.

The rearrangement uses TRBV2 and TRBJ2-3, with D unclear. V lost 1 base and J lost 2, with 13 bases in between. This CDR3 has 16 residues. The germline V gene has CDR1 SNHLY and CDR2 FYNNEI. CDR3 protein: CASSEGILSLTDTQYF. The CDR3 DNA reads TGTGCCAGCAGTGAAGGTATACTTTCTCTCACAGATACGCAGTATTTT.

The chain links TRBV7-9 to TRBJ1-1; D possibly corresponds to TRBD1 (6 bases). The CDR3 spans 15 residues. From germline, CDR1 is SEHNR and CDR2 FQNEAQ (reference sequence). The V gene lost 5 bases and the J gene lost 1 base, with 14 bases spanning the gap. CDR3 amino acids: CASSTNRDPNTEAFF. CDR3 sequence (DNA): TGTGCCAGCAGCACAAACAGGGACCCGAACACTGAAGCTTTCTTT.

The chain carries TRBV30 and TRBJ1-1; no clear D gene. The CDR3 has 13 residues. CDR1 GTSNPN and CDR2 SVGIG come from the germline V gene (reference sequence). Trimming removed 3 bases at V and 0 bases at J, with 8 bases between. The CDR3 region has the DNA TGTGCCTGGAGAAAAAATATGAACACTGAAGCTTTCTTT. It specifies CAWRKNMNTEAFF.

This sequence joins TRBV6-4 and TRBJ2-2, with 11 bases fitting TRBD2. Trimming removed 5 bases from V and 0 bases from J; junction bases left unmatched: 5. Germline CDR1 reads MRHNA; CDR2 reads SNTAGT. The CDR3 is made up of 17 amino acids. Here the CDR3 reads CASSLSSGGSNTGELFF. The CDR3 bases are TGTGCCAGCAGTTTGTCTAGCGGGGGGTCGAACACCGGGGAGCTGTTTTTT.

This chain connects TRBV6-5 to TRBJ2-7; the match to TRBD1 covers 8 bases. The CDR3 has 15 amino acids. J gave up 5 bases and V 2 bases, and 8 bases lay outside the gene matches. Germline V gene sequence: CDR1 MNHEY, CDR2 SVGAGI. The CDR3 loop reads CASSYADRGVDEQYF. CDR3 DNA sequence: TGTGCCAGCAGTTACGCCGACAGGGGTGTGGACGAGCAGTACTTC.

V gene TRBV2 combines with J gene TRBJ2-7; D unclear. The length of the CDR3 is 11 residues. Germline lookup yields CDR1 SNHLY and CDR2 FYNNEI. The V gene lost 4 bases and the J gene lost 3 bases, with 4 bases spanning the gap. The CDR3 protein is CASSGLYEQYF. CDR3 nucleotides: TGTGCCAGCAGTGGGCTCTACGAGCAGTACTTC.

The CDR3 DNA reads TGTGCCAGCAGCTTCGGACAGGTCACCACTGAAGCTTTCTTT. Its translation: CASSFGQVTTEAFF. V usage is TRBV5-4 and J usage is TRBJ1-1; 7 bases are a match to TRBD1. Germline assignment: CDR1 SGHNT and CDR2 YYREEE (reference sequence). The CDR3 is made up of 14 amino acids. V dropped 2 bases and J dropped 4; count of bases not matched to a gene: 5.